Shown below are 10 T cell receptor beta chains from a single sample sequenced in a study of blood T cell repertoires in COVID-19. Repertoires were generated with immunoSEQ multiplex PCR, while TCRdb's copy carries only in-frame clones and drops some. The sample lists approximately 300,000 clones; roughly 90% were seen once. The sequenced sample consisted of PBMCs or T cells enriched from blood (not recorded which). These receptors were taken from a man in his fifties or sixties who had recovered from COVID-19.

The chain combines TRBV6-5 with TRBJ2-1, with 12 bases that match TRBD2. The germline gives CDR1 MNHEY, CDR2 SVGAGI. This CDR3 is built from 15 residues. V was pared by 5 bases and J by 9 bases, with 8 bases of the junction left unmatched. The chain's CDR3 is CASSPGLAGFGEQFF. The CDR3 nucleotides are TGTGCCAGCAGTCCAGGACTAGCGGGATTTGGTGAGCAGTTCTTC.

In this sample, this clone turned up once. V gene TRBV5-6 combines with J gene TRBJ1-2, with no clear D. CDR3 length: 16 amino acids. V was cut by 4 bases and J by 3 bases, with 19 bases left in between. Germline values: CDR1 SGHDT, CDR2 YYEEEE. The CDR3 DNA follows: TGTGCCAGCAGCCCCCAGGCCCTGGGAGCTGACTATGGCTACACCTTC. Residues: CASSPQALGADYGYTF.

The V call is TRBV5-6, the J call TRBJ2-1; 7 bases fit TRBD2. Germline-derived CDR1 and CDR2 are SGHDT and YYEEEE. The junction had 6 bases not matched to a gene; V was cut back by 2 bases and J by 7 bases. This CDR3 is built from 14 residues. The CDR3 nucleotides are TGTGCCAGCAGCTTCGGTGGGCGGGAGAATGAGCAGTTCTTC. As protein: CASSFGGRENEQFF.

This clone was found once. The chain employs TRBV6-5 and TRBJ2-3; 11 nucleotides match TRBD1. Per the germline V gene, CDR1 is MNHEY and CDR2 is SVGAGI. This CDR3 has 15 residues. J lost 2 bases, V lost 4 bases, and 2 bases had no gene match. As DNA, the CDR3 is TGTGCCAGCAGTTGGACAGGGGGCAACACAGATACGCAGTATTTT. Its translation: CASSWTGGNTDTQYF.

The rearrangement uses TRBV29-1 and TRBJ2-7; 12 bases line up with TRBD2. The V gene's germline CDR1 is SQVTM and CDR2 ANQGSEA. This CDR3 is 14 amino acids long. V lost 5 bases, J lost 1 base, and 3 bases stayed unmatched. CDR3 sequence: CSVRTSGMSYEQYF. The CDR3 DNA sequence: TGCAGCGTTAGGACTAGCGGGATGTCCTACGAGCAGTACTTC.

The V and J genes are TRBV10-3 and TRBJ2-1, with 10 bases that match TRBD1. CDR1 is ENHRY and CDR2 is SYGVKD in the germline V gene. The junction had 1 base not matched to a gene; V was cut back by 6 bases and J by 5 bases. The CDR3 totals 13 residues. In nucleotides, the CDR3 is TGTGCCATCAGGGGACAGGGGAACAATGAGCAGTTCTTC. Translated: CAIRGQGNNEQFF.

This clone showed up just once. The chain combines TRBV7-2 with TRBJ2-2; 8 positions agree with TRBD2. The ends lost 5 bases at V and 6 bases at J; junction bases unmatched: 20. CDR1 and CDR2 from the germline V gene are SGHTA and FQGNSA. This CDR3 has 19 residues. The CDR3 region is CASSPPPHRTSRFAGELFF. The CDR3 DNA follows: TGTGCCAGCAGCCCGCCTCCTCACAGGACTAGCAGATTCGCCGGGGAGCTGTTTTTT.

V and J are TRBV24-1 and TRBJ2-2; 7 nucleotides match TRBD1. CDR1 is KGHDR and CDR2 is SFDVKD in the germline V gene. The CDR3 spans 17 residues. Unmatched junction bases numbered 10, after V lost 4 bases and J lost 3 bases. CDR3 nucleotides: TGTGCCACCAGTGACAGCTACGGACAGGAGGACACCGGGGAGCTGTTTTTT. Protein product: CATSDSYGQEDTGELFF.

This chain links TRBV5-6 with TRBJ2-7; 7 bases are a match to TRBD2. V was pared by 4 bases and J by 4 bases, with 20 bases of the junction left unmatched. Germline CDR1 reads SGHDT; CDR2 reads YYEEEE. There are 18 residues in the CDR3. CDR3: CASSPGPGGLAVDYEQYF. The DNA of the CDR3 is TGTGCCAGCAGCCCAGGACCTGGAGGGCTAGCGGTCGATTACGAGCAGTACTTC.

This chain joins TRBV2 and TRBJ1-1; D is possibly TRBD1 (5 bases). The CDR3 runs 13 residues. Trimming shortened V by 4 bases and J by 2 bases, and 8 bases separated the two germline ends. The germline gives CDR1 SNHLY, CDR2 FYNNEI. CDR3 DNA sequence: TGTGCCAGCAGTGCAGACAGCAACACTGAAGCTTTCTTT. Translated, it gives CASSADSNTEAFF.